A single sample is the source of the 8 T cell receptor beta chains below, sequenced in a study of T cells in Graves' hyperthyroidism and ophthalmopathy (dated by TCRdb to 2018 to 2020). Libraries were made using multiplex PCR. TCRdb records Illumina HiSeq 2000 as the sequencer. Amplification of TCR beta CDR3 regions was carried out from RNA transcripts. For the first round of RT-PCR on the TCR CDR3, the HTBI primer set was used together with the Qiagen OneStep RT-PCR kit. TCRdb reanalyzed the raw reads on its own, using fastp at Q25 for trimming and MiXCR for clone calling, and kept in-frame beta chains. Entries are consolidated by CDR3 protein sequence, retaining the most common genes and DNA. A total of fewer than 900,000 distinct CDR3 sequences appear in this sample, about a sixth of them only once. The ten largest clones represent roughly 8% of the sample. The sequenced sample consisted of blood. These receptors all come from a man between 18 and 35 years old with Graves' hyperthyroidism.

This clonotype was counted many times. V is TRBV2 and J is TRBJ2-7; possibly TRBD1 for D (5 bases). V was clipped by 6 bases and J by 2 bases, with 17 bases between them. This CDR3 has 15 amino acids. Germline-derived CDR1 and CDR2 are SNHLY and FYNNEI. The CDR3 loop reads CASRKYEAGTYEQYF. The CDR3 coding sequence is TGTGCCAGCAGGAAGTACGAGGCAGGGACCTACGAGCAGTACTTC.

This clonotype has more than one count but fewer than ten. The chain uses TRBV6-2 or TRBV6-3 and TRBJ2-4, with unresolved D. V was trimmed by 2 bases and J by 11 bases, leaving 13 bases between them. Germline values: CDR1 MNHEY, CDR2 SVGEGT. This CDR3 is built from 13 residues. The CDR3 nucleotides are TGTGCCAGCAGTTACATTGGGCAGACGGTTCAGTACTTC. It codes for CASSYIGQTVQYF.

For this clonotype: This may come from a read error, since a much larger clone is one base off. The chain uses TRBV7-3 and TRBJ2-1; the D gene could be TRBD1 or TRBD2 (5 bases each). The germline V gene has CDR1 SGHTA and CDR2 FQGTGA. CDR3 length equals 15 residues. The CDR3 region has the DNA TGTGCCAGCAGCCAAGGGACCGGCCGAGGCGATGAGAAGTTCTTC. Translation: CASSQGTGRGDEKFF.

This clonotype was found many times. Written as DNA, the CDR3 is TGCGCCAGCAGCCAAGCGTGGCAGGGGAGTACCGGGGAGCTGTTTTTT. Amino acid sequence: CASSQAWQGSTGELFF. V gene TRBV4-3 combines with J gene TRBJ2-2, with D possibly being TRBD1 (6 bases). With 1 base removed from V and 5 bases from J, the gap between germline ends came to 14 bases. The germline V gene encodes CDR1 LGHNA and CDR2 YSLEER. This CDR3 has 16 residues.

This clonotype was picked up a small number of times. The V gene is TRBV7-9, the J gene TRBJ2-5; D is possibly TRBD2 (5 bases). Looked up from germline, CDR1 is SEHNR and CDR2 is FQNEAQ (reference sequence). This CDR3 has 14 residues. The germline V and J ends were trimmed by 8 bases and 4 bases, with 17 bases remaining between them. For the CDR3, the DNA is TGTGCCAGCTGCGGACTCCTCAGTCCAGAGACCCAGTACTTC. Protein sequence: CASCGLLSPETQYF.

In this sample, this clonotype turned up a few times. The chain has TRBV11-1 and TRBJ1-6, with unresolved D. Germline CDR1 SGHAT, CDR2 FQDESV (reference sequence). Trimming took 4 bases from V and 8 from J, leaving 15 bases between them. CDR3 length: 15 residues. The CDR3 region has the DNA TGTGCCAGCAGCTATACTCACACCACCGATTCACCCCTCCACTTT. This encodes CASSYTHTTDSPLHF.

This clonotype was picked up a small number of times. The chain couples TRBV7-6 to TRBJ2-7; D unresolved. Trimming pared 3 bases from V and 4 bases from J, leaving 13 bases between. The CDR3 contains 14 residues. CDR1 is SGHVS, CDR2 FNYEAQ, per germline. The CDR3 nucleotides are TGTGCCAGCAGCTTCACTACGGCTGGATACGAGCAGTACTTC. Translated, it gives CASSFTTAGYEQYF.

Many counts were recorded for this clonotype. The V call is TRBV28, the J call TRBJ2-1; 7 nucleotides match TRBD2. The CDR3 is 12 amino acids. The J segment lost 12 bases and the V segment lost 2 bases, leaving 4 bases of the junction unmatched. Germline V gene data show CDR1 as MDHEN and CDR2 as SYDVKM. CDR3 amino acids: CASSLAGEGQFF. The CDR3 region has the DNA TGTGCCAGCAGTTTAGCCGGGGAGGGGCAGTTCTTC.